Listed here are 28 T cell receptor beta chains from one sample, sequenced in a study of T-cell memory formation after mild COVID-19. TCRdb recomputed calls from the 5' RACE reads with MiXCR, one row per CDR3 protein. The data contain roughly 100,000 distinct CDR3 sequences, roughly 12% of them singletons. Sequencing was carried out using PBMCs or a T cell subset sorted from them (not recorded which). Receptors originate from an adult woman who had mild COVID-19 (a few samples of this study predate the infection). Cell type and time point are not known.

This clonotype appeared a few times. This chain links TRBV24-1 with TRBJ2-4; 8 positions agree with TRBD1. The CDR3 is 13 amino acids. The V and J ends lost 10 bases and 8 bases, in that order; junction bases with no gene match: 9. Germline V gives CDR1 KGHDR, CDR2 SFDVKD. CDR3 residues: CATSRQGIDIQYF. The CDR3 DNA is TGTGCCACTTCTCGACAGGGGATTGACATTCAGTACTTC.

The V and J genes are TRBV9 and TRBJ2-1; D ambiguous. V was cut by 4 bases and J by 8 bases, with 13 bases left in between. Germline loops: CDR1 SGDLS, CDR2 YYNGEE. The CDR3 spans 13 residues. The CDR3 spells CASSPPVGDEQFF. DNA for the CDR3: TGTGCCAGCAGCCCCCCCGTAGGCGATGAGCAGTTCTTC.

This clonotype has just a few counts. This chain links TRBV4-1 with TRBJ2-7, with D unclear. The CDR3 sequence is 13 residues long. Germline-derived CDR1 and CDR2 are MGHRA and YSYEKL. Trimming left V 0 bases short and J 3 bases short, with 6 bases between. Here the CDR3 DNA reads TGCGCCAGCAGCCAAGATAAGGGCTACGAGCAGTACTTC. Residues: CASSQDKGYEQYF.

This clonotype has more than one count but fewer than ten. V is TRBV30 and J is TRBJ2-5; D is unresolved. Germline V gene lookup returns CDR1 GTSNPN and CDR2 SVGIG (reference sequence). V was shortened by 2 bases and J by 2 bases, with 18 bases between the two germline ends. The CDR3 is 16 amino acids. CDR3 in amino acids: CAWSPTDLGFQETQYF. Here the CDR3 DNA reads TGTGCCTGGAGTCCAACGGATCTTGGGTTTCAAGAGACCCAGTACTTC.

The V gene is TRBV7-9, the J gene TRBJ2-5; D perhaps matches TRBD2 (6 bases). This CDR3 comprises 14 residues. Per the germline V gene, CDR1 is SEHNR and CDR2 is FQNEAQ (reference sequence). With 5 bases removed from V and 0 bases from J, the gap between germline ends came to 10 bases. The CDR3 region is CASSHRDYQETQYF. The DNA for the CDR3 is TGTGCCAGCAGCCATCGGGACTACCAAGAGACCCAGTACTTC. Filled out from reference TRBV7-9 and TRBJ2-5, the complete variable domain reads DTGVSQNPRHKITKRGQNVTFRCDPISEHNRLYWYRQTLGQGPEFLTYFQNEAQLEKSRLLSDRFSAERPKGSFSTLEIQRTEQGDSAMYLCASSHRDYQETQYFGPGTRLLVL.

This clonotype has a handful of counts. This chain connects TRBV20-1 to TRBJ2-1, with 16 bases fitting TRBD2. The CDR3 runs to 14 residues. CDR1 is DFQATT and CDR2 is SNEGSKA in the germline V gene (reference sequence). The V gene end was trimmed by 5 bases and the J gene end by 7 bases; junction bases not matched to a gene: 2. The DNA of the CDR3 is TGCAGTGCTGGGACTAGCGGGAGGGGGAATGAGCAGTTCTTC. Its protein is CSAGTSGRGNEQFF.

The chain joins TRBV5-6 to TRBJ2-1; 12 nucleotides agree with TRBD1. Germline trimming cut 1 base from V and 9 bases from J; bases unmatched to any gene: 5. Germline CDR1 and CDR2: SGHDT and YYEEEE. This CDR3 region has 15 residues. Here the CDR3 reads CASSLRDRGLPEQFF. The CDR3 coding sequence is TGTGCCAGCAGCTTGCGGGACAGGGGGCTTCCTGAGCAGTTCTTC.

The table lists this clonotype with a count of one. The J gene is TRBJ1-1, the V gene TRBV29-1; the D gene is possibly TRBD1 (6 bases). The CDR3 runs to 12 residues. From germline, CDR1 is SQVTM and CDR2 ANQGSEA. The V end lost 5 bases, the J end lost 1 base, and 8 bases lay between the germline ends. CDR3 loop: CSVKTGNTEAFF. The CDR3 DNA is TGCAGCGTTAAGACAGGGAACACTGAAGCTTTCTTT.

The J gene is TRBJ2-1, the V gene TRBV7-8; no clear D. The CDR3 is made up of 15 amino acids. Germline assignment: CDR1 SGHVS and CDR2 FQNEAQ. Trimming stripped 4 bases from V and 4 bases from J, with 14 bases between. The CDR3 reads CASSSLEFRYNEQFF. DNA for the CDR3: TGTGCCAGCAGCTCCTTGGAGTTCCGATACAATGAGCAGTTCTTC.

This chain joins TRBV4-2 and TRBJ1-2; 7 positions agree with TRBD1. Germline V lookup: CDR1 LGHNA, CDR2 YNFKEQ. CDR3 length equals 15 residues. After removal of 0 bases from V and 3 bases from J, the junction contained 4 bases not matched to a gene. CDR3 sequence: CASSQDPGTDYGYTF. CDR3 nucleotides: TGTGCCAGCAGCCAAGACCCCGGGACAGACTATGGCTACACCTTC.

This clonotype was recorded a few times. This rearrangement joins TRBV13 to TRBJ1-2, with D perhaps TRBD1 (5 bases). CDR3 size: 13 residues. From germline, CDR1 is PRHDT and CDR2 FYEKMQ (reference sequence). Trimming pared 5 bases from V and 3 bases from J, leaving 10 bases between. CDR3 bases: TGTGCCAGCAGCCGGGACCGGGACTATGGCTACACCTTC. Residues: CASSRDRDYGYTF.

The CDR3 region is CASSLAQGFNQPQHF. Here the CDR3 DNA reads TGTGCCAGCAGCTTAGCACAGGGATTCAATCAGCCCCAGCATTTT. The rearrangement links TRBV7-8 to TRBJ1-5, with a tentative D call TRBD1 (6 bases). Trimming took 0 bases from V and 3 from J, leaving 9 bases between them. The CDR3 extends over 15 amino acids. The germline gives CDR1 SGHVS, CDR2 FQNEAQ.

The rearrangement joins TRBV7-3 to TRBJ2-1; D not resolved. The CDR3 runs 12 residues. V dropped 5 bases and J dropped 10 bases, with 12 bases sitting between them. CDR1 and CDR2 (germline): SGHTA, FQGTGA. In nucleotides, the CDR3 is TGTGCCAGCAGCGCCACCCTGGGCGAGCAGTTCTTC. It specifies CASSATLGEQFF.

In this sample, this clonotype turned up many times. The chain employs TRBV7-9 and TRBJ2-3, with 9 bases aligning to TRBD1. In germline, CDR1 is SEHNR, CDR2 FQNEAQ (reference sequence). The CDR3 spans 16 residues. Trimming took 6 bases from V and 6 from J; bases not matched to a gene: 13. CDR3 amino acids: CASSPPGQGSRDTQYF. CDR3 bases: TGTGCCAGCAGTCCCCCGGGACAGGGAAGCCGTGATACGCAGTATTTT.

This clonotype occurred a few times. The chain links TRBV4-1 to TRBJ1-3; D uncertain. Germline V lookup: CDR1 MGHRA, CDR2 YSYEKL. Trimming took 4 bases from V and 0 from J, leaving 7 bases between them. The CDR3 spans 14 residues. CDR3 bases: TGCGCCAGCAGCCCGGAGAACTCTGGAAACACCATATATTTT. Its translation: CASSPENSGNTIYF.

This clonotype occurred a few times. The chain uses TRBV7-6 and TRBJ2-1; perhaps TRBD2 as D (6 bases). CDR3 size: 18 residues. The germline CDR1 and CDR2 sequences are SGHVS and FNYEAQ. V was trimmed by 1 base and J by 4 bases, leaving 20 bases between them. CDR3 protein: CASSLVQAGGALYNEQFF. CDR3 nucleotide sequence: TGTGCCAGCAGCTTAGTACAAGCTGGCGGGGCGTTATACAATGAGCAGTTCTTC.

This clonotype was recorded a few times. The chain links TRBV5-5 to TRBJ2-3; D is ambiguous. Germline CDR1 SGHKS, CDR2 YYEKEE (reference sequence). The CDR3 is 15 residues long. V lost 0 bases and J 0 bases, leaving 8 bases between the germline ends. In DNA, the CDR3 is TGTGCCAGCAGCTTGGTAGGAACTAGCACAGATACGCAGTATTTT. Its translation: CASSLVGTSTDTQYF. Using reference TRBV5-5 and TRBJ2-3 for the parts outside the CDR3, the full variable domain is DAGVTQSPTHLIKTRGQQVTLRCSPISGHKSVSWYQQVLGQGPQFIFQYYEKEERGRGNFPDRFSARQFPNYSSELNVNALLLGDSALYLCASSLVGTSTDTQYFGPGTRLTVL.

This clonotype has more than one count but fewer than ten. V gene TRBV5-6 combines with J gene TRBJ2-3; 10 positions agree with TRBD1. The germline gives CDR1 SGHDT, CDR2 YYEEEE. Trimming cost V 5 bases and J 4 bases; bases outside gene matches: 7. The CDR3 is 15 amino acids. The CDR3 bases are TGTGCCAGCAGTGGGGGACAGGGGAGGGCAGATACGCAGTATTTT. Residues: CASSGGQGRADTQYF. Full variable domain (remainder filled in from reference TRBV5-6 and TRBJ2-3): DAGVTQSPTHLIKTRGQQVTLRCSPKSGHDTVSWYQQALGQGPQFIFQYYEEEERQRGNFPDRFSGHQFPNYSSELNVNALLLGDSALYLCASSGGQGRADTQYFGPGTRLTVL.

This clonotype was seen a handful of times. The V and J genes are TRBV20-1 and TRBJ2-1; 9 bases agree with TRBD2. Germline-derived CDR1 and CDR2 are DFQATT and SNEGSKA (reference sequence). The CDR3 runs 17 residues. The junction had 15 bases not matched to a gene; V was cut back by 5 bases and J by 4 bases. CDR3 bases: TGCAGTGCTGCCGTCGTGGCTAGCGGGAATGGTTACAATGAGCAGTTCTTC. Translated, it gives CSAAVVASGNGYNEQFF.

CDR3 sequence: CASSNSGTGFNYGYTF. CDR3 sequence (DNA): TGTGCCAGTAGCAATTCCGGGACAGGGTTTAACTATGGCTACACCTTC. V usage is TRBV19 and J usage is TRBJ1-2, with 9 bases aligning to TRBD1. V was clipped by 6 bases and J by 1 base; unmatched bases: 9. Germline V gene sequence: CDR1 LNHDA, CDR2 SQIVND (reference sequence). This CDR3 region has 16 residues.

The chain couples TRBV9 to TRBJ1-3; D perhaps matches TRBD1 (5 bases). This CDR3 has 16 residues. Germline V gives CDR1 SGDLS, CDR2 YYNGEE. Trimming removed 0 bases at V and 3 bases at J, with 13 bases between. CDR3 sequence: CASSVGWGALGNTIYF. CDR3 coding DNA: TGTGCCAGCAGCGTAGGATGGGGCGCCCTTGGAAACACCATATATTTT.

The chain employs TRBV7-9 and TRBJ2-7, with 9 positions matching TRBD2. V was clipped by 5 bases and J by 0 bases; unmatched bases: 8. The CDR3 consists of 16 residues. CDR1 is SEHNR and CDR2 is FQNEAQ in the germline V gene (reference sequence). CDR3 nucleotides: TGTGCCAGCAGCCCTCTGAGCGGGGGGATCTCCTACGAGCAGTACTTC. Protein product: CASSPLSGGISYEQYF.

This clonotype was recorded a few times. The chain joins TRBV7-8 to TRBJ2-2; D remains ambiguous. The germline V and J ends were trimmed by 8 bases and 2 bases, with 15 bases remaining between them. CDR3 length: 15 residues. In germline, CDR1 is SGHVS, CDR2 FQNEAQ. DNA of the CDR3: TGTGCCAGCCCAGGATATGGGCGAAACACCGGGGAGCTGTTTTTT. Protein sequence: CASPGYGRNTGELFF. Full variable domain (outside the CDR3, taken from reference TRBV7-8 and TRBJ2-2): GAGVSQSPRYKVAKRGQDVALRCDPISGHVSLFWYQQALGQGPEFLTYFQNEAQLDKSGLPSDRFFAERPEGSVSTLKIQRTQQEDSAVYLCASPGYGRNTGELFFGEGSRLTVL.

The genes are TRBV5-1 and TRBJ2-5; tentatively, D is TRBD1 (5 bases). The V end was cut by 4 bases, the J end by 5 bases, with 12 bases between. The CDR3 sequence is 13 residues long. Per germline, CDR1 SGHRS and CDR2 YFSETQ. CDR3 DNA sequence: TGCGCCAGCAGCCGGCGCAAGGGGGAGACCCAGTACTTC. As protein: CASSRRKGETQYF.

This clonotype was counted between two and nine times. The chain links TRBV7-6 to TRBJ1-4, with D possibly matching TRBD1 (6 bases). V dropped 5 bases and J dropped 0 bases, with 13 bases sitting between them. The CDR3 sequence is 16 residues long. The germline CDR1 and CDR2 sequences are SGHVS and FNYEAQ. The CDR3 region has the DNA TGTGCCAGCAGCGCAACAGGGTACGCAACTAATGAAAAACTGTTTTTT. Protein product: CASSATGYATNEKLFF.

The chain carries TRBV7-8 and TRBJ1-4; TRBD1 agrees at 11 bases. This CDR3 comprises 15 residues. The V gene's germline CDR1 is SGHVS and CDR2 FQNEAQ. With 6 bases clipped from V and 7 bases from J, the junction kept 7 bases outside the gene matches. DNA of the CDR3: TGTGCCAGCAGTTCCGGGACAGGGGGTGGTGAAAAACTGTTTTTT. Encoded protein: CASSSGTGGGEKLFF.

The rearrangement uses TRBV5-1 and TRBJ2-7; TRBD2 might be the D (6 bases). The CDR3 spans 16 residues. The V gene lost 4 bases and the J gene lost 2 bases, with 19 bases spanning the gap. Germline V CDR1 and CDR2: SGHRS, YFSETQ. The CDR3 reads CASSDSRHREPYEQYF. Written as DNA, the CDR3 is TGCGCCAGCAGCGATTCGCGGCACCGGGAGCCCTACGAGCAGTACTTC.

This chain joins TRBV30 and TRBJ1-1; D not resolved. V was trimmed by 0 bases and J by 4 bases, leaving 6 bases between them. The CDR3 loop spans 12 amino acids. CDR1 and CDR2 (germline): GTSNPN, SVGIG (reference sequence). The CDR3 nucleotides read TGTGCCTGGAGTGTCTGGGGCACTGAAGCTTTCTTT. Translating gives CAWSVWGTEAFF.